A selection of T cell receptor beta chains follows, all from one sample in a study of vaccination and CD4 T cells after COVID-19. TCRdb passed the PCR reads through MiXCR, listing each CDR3 protein once. Of about 18,000 distinct CDR3 sequences listed, around 63% were seen once; the top ten hold about 1.1%. The sequenced sample was CD4+ T cells from blood, obtained after SARS-CoV-2 vaccination. These receptor sequences come from a human donor who had recovered from COVID-19. CDR3s include the opening cysteine and the closing phenylalanine or tryptophan. D genes are given only for firm matches. Some rows have no size entry. The others give once, few or many, or a class for an expanded clone.

j_call	v_call	d_call	clone_size	cdr3_nt	cdr3_aa
TRBJ1-5	TRBV20-1	TRBD1	.	TGCAGTGCTCTCTGGACAGGGAATAGCAATCAGCCCCAGCATTTT	CSALWTGNSNQPQHF
TRBJ2-7	TRBV5-8	TRBD2	once	TGTGCCAGCAGCTTAAGGACTAGTATGTGGTACTTC	CASSLRTSMWYF
TRBJ1-6	TRBV4-1	.	.	TGCGCCAGCAGCTTAGAGACAGGCCGGAATTCACCCCTCCACTTT	CASSLETGRNSPLHF
TRBJ2-5	TRBV28	.	.	TGTGCCAGCAGTAGAGTGGGAGGATTTGAGACCCAGTACTTC	CASSRVGGFETQYF
TRBJ2-6	TRBV20-1	TRBD2	.	TGCAGTGCTAGAGATGACGCTAGCGGGATCTGGTCTGGGGCCAACGTCCTGACTTTC	CSARDDASGIWSGANVLTF
TRBJ2-3	TRBV5-4	TRBD2	.	TGTGCCAGCAGCAACCGACTAGCGGGAACTACAGATATGCAGTATTTT	CASSNRLAGTTDMQYF
TRBJ1-1	TRBV6-1	TRBD1	.	TGTGCCAGCAGCCTGGACAGGGGGCAATCGAACACTGAAGCTTTCTTT	CASSLDRGQSNTEAFF
TRBJ2-1	TRBV10-3	.	.	TGTGCCATCAGTGGTAGGCCAAACAATGAGCAGTTCTTC	CAISGRPNNEQFF
TRBJ2-1	TRBV20-1	.	.	TGCAGTGCTAGTGGGCCCCCGAGGGATGAGCAGTTCTTC	CSASGPPRDEQFF
TRBJ1-6	TRBV2	.	.	TGTGCCAGCAGTGAACAGTCAAATTCACCCCTCCACTTT	CASSEQSNSPLHF
TRBJ2-7	TRBV4-2	TRBD2	once	TGTGCCAGCAGCCAAGACCGTTTAGCGGGAGGGCTGTACGAGCAGTACTTC	CASSQDRLAGGLYEQYF
TRBJ2-7	TRBV6-1	TRBD2	few	TGTGCCAGCCATCCCTACGCCCGGAGCGGGAGGGCGAACAGCTACGAGCAGTACTTC	CASHPYARSGRANSYEQYF
TRBJ2-7	TRBV5-4	TRBD2	.	TGTGCCAGCAGCTCCGGGACTAGCCCCTACGAGCAGTACTTC	CASSSGTSPYEQYF
TRBJ2-5	TRBV19	.	.	TGTGCCAGTAGTCCCCTACAGGGTCGGGAGACCCAGTACTTC	CASSPLQGRETQYF
TRBJ2-2	TRBV2	.	.	TGTGCCAGTTGTCCTAACACCGGGGAGCTGTTTTTT	CASCPNTGELFF
TRBJ2-3	TRBV5-8	.	.	TGTGCCAGCAGCTTGAACACAGATACGCAGTATTTT	CASSLNTDTQYF
TRBJ1-2	TRBV20-1	.	few	TGCAGTCGGATGAACTCCCTCGGGGGCTATGGCTACACCTTC	CSRMNSLGGYGYTF
TRBJ2-3	TRBV20-1	TRBD2	few	TGCAGTGCTAGTGGGGGTAGCGGGAGTGGGGGGACTAGCACAGATACGCAGTATTTT	CSASGGSGSGGTSTDTQYF
TRBJ2-5	TRBV4-2	TRBD2	few	TGTGCCAGCAGCCGAGGGACTAGCGACCAAGAGACCCAGTACTTC	CASSRGTSDQETQYF
TRBJ2-2	TRBV6-5	.	.	TGTGCCAGCAGTTTACATGACATGCCAGCCACCGGGGAGCTGTTTTTT	CASSLHDMPATGELFF
TRBJ1-2	TRBV20-1	.	.	TGCAGTGCTAGAGTATCAAGGGGAAATGGCTACACCTTC	CSARVSRGNGYTF
TRBJ2-3	TRBV20-1	TRBD2	.	TGCAGTGCTACCCAACTCCTTAGCGGGAGTTGGTATACGCAGTATTTT	CSATQLLSGSWYTQYF
TRBJ2-3	TRBV5-4	TRBD1	few	TGTGCCAGCAGCTCGACTCTAGGGGGCCTCACAGATACGCAGTATTTT	CASSSTLGGLTDTQYF
TRBJ2-5	TRBV7-9	.	.	TGTGCCAGCAGCTTAGGGGGCAGGGAGTGGGAGACCCAGTACTTC	CASSLGGREWETQYF
TRBJ2-7	TRBV28	.	once	TGTGCCAGCAGTTTTCAAGGGTCACCTAACTACGAGCAGTACTTC	CASSFQGSPNYEQYF
TRBJ2-5	TRBV24-1	.	.	TGTGCCACCAGTGATCACAGGGAGACCCAGTACTTC	CATSDHRETQYF
TRBJ2-1	TRBV20-1	TRBD2	.	TGCAGTGCTAGACTAGCGGGTTTCTACAATGAGCAGTTCTTC	CSARLAGFYNEQFF
TRBJ1-5	TRBV20-1	TRBD1	.	TGCAGTGCTAGGCGGACAGGGGGCTTCCAGCCCCAGCATTTT	CSARRTGGFQPQHF
TRBJ2-1	TRBV5-4	TRBD2	.	TGTGCCAGCAGCTTGGTACTAGCGGGAGTTCGGTTCTTC	CASSLVLAGVRFF
TRBJ2-5	TRBV20-1	.	.	TGCAGTGCTAGAGTCGCAACGGGAGAGACCCAGTACTTC	CSARVATGETQYF
TRBJ1-6	TRBV20-1	.	few	TGCAGTGCAAGAGGGTGGGTGGGCATGGATTCACCCCTCCACTTT	CSARGWVGMDSPLHF
TRBJ1-5	TRBV20-1	.	.	TGCAGTGCTAGACCGGGCGGTACCTACAATCAGCCCCAGCATTTT	CSARPGGTYNQPQHF
TRBJ1-2	TRBV6-1	.	.	TGTGCCACCTCTGAGGGTGACGATCACACCTTC	CATSEGDDHTF
TRBJ1-2	TRBV15	.	.	TGTGCCACCAGCAGAGCTAACTATGGCTACACCTTC	CATSRANYGYTF
TRBJ1-1	TRBV27	TRBD1	.	TGTGCCAGCAGTTCCTACTTCCGACAGGGGGCGGTTCGAGCTTTCTTT	CASSSYFRQGAVRAFF
TRBJ1-2	TRBV20-1	.	.	TGCAGTGCAGTCAAGGGGAACTATGGCTACACCTTC	CSAVKGNYGYTF
TRBJ2-5	TRBV6-5	TRBD2	.	TGTGCCAGCAGTTACTCGGCTAGCGGGAGGGCTGGCGAGACCCAGTACTTC	CASSYSASGRAGETQYF
TRBJ2-5	TRBV5-8	.	.	TGTGCCAGCAGCTTGGTTCAGAACCAAGAGACCCAGTACTTC	CASSLVQNQETQYF
TRBJ2-1	TRBV12-3/TRBV12-4	TRBD2	.	TGTGCCAGCAGGGAAACTAGCGATGAGCAGTTCTTC	CASRETSDEQFF
TRBJ1-5	TRBV10-3	TRBD1	.	TGTGCCATCAGTACCGACAGGGGTCGGGGTCAGCCCCAGCATTTT	CAISTDRGRGQPQHF
TRBJ1-2	TRBV20-1	.	.	TGCAGTGCTAGAGGCGGGGGGAGGGTTACCTACACCTTC	CSARGGGRVTYTF
TRBJ2-4	TRBV28	TRBD2	once	TGTGCCAGCACCTTAGCGGGAGCCGGGTACATTCAGTACTTC	CASTLAGAGYIQYF
TRBJ2-2	TRBV27	TRBD2	.	TGTGCCAGCAGGACTAGCGGGAGAAGCGGGGAGCTGTTTTTT	CASRTSGRSGELFF
TRBJ2-5	TRBV11-2	TRBD2	once	TGTGCCAGCAGCCCAGGGACTAGCGGGCTGAAGACCCAGTACTTC	CASSPGTSGLKTQYF
TRBJ1-5	TRBV2	.	.	TGTGCCAGCAGGTCGGACGGCAATCAGCCCCAGCATTTT	CASRSDGNQPQHF
TRBJ2-4	TRBV27	TRBD1	.	TGTGCCAGCAGTGTATTAGGACAGGGGAACATTCAGTACTTC	CASSVLGQGNIQYF
TRBJ2-2	TRBV20-1	TRBD2	.	TGCAGTGCACCGATAGCGGGAGAGGTTCCCGGGGAGCTGTTTTTT	CSAPIAGEVPGELFF
TRBJ2-3	TRBV6-5	.	.	TGTGCCAGCAGTTTAGAAGGGCAAGATACGCAGTATTTT	CASSLEGQDTQYF
TRBJ2-3	TRBV28	.	.	TGTGCCAGCAGTATGACAGCGGGCACAGATACGCAGTATTTT	CASSMTAGTDTQYF
TRBJ2-5	TRBV3-1	TRBD2	.	TGTGCCAGCAGCAGCGATCGGATAGCGGGAGGCGAAGAGACCCAGTACTTC	CASSSDRIAGGEETQYF
TRBJ1-5	TRBV19	.	.	TGTGCCAGCGGACCTACCGACAGGCAGCCCCAGCATTTT	CASGPTDRQPQHF
TRBJ2-7	TRBV7-8	.	.	TGTGCCAGCAGCTTACCAAATCCCTACGAGCGGCATCCTGAGTACTTC	CASSLPNPYERHPEYF
TRBJ1-2	TRBV6-1	TRBD1	.	TGTGCCAGCAGCCGGACAGGGAACGATGGCTACACCTTC	CASSRTGNDGYTF
TRBJ1-1	TRBV11-2	TRBD1	.	TGTGCCAGCAGCTCGGACAGGACGACTGAAGCTTTCTTT	CASSSDRTTEAFF
TRBJ1-5	TRBV6-1	TRBD1	few	TGTGCCAGCAGTGGTGGACAGGGAGCGTATAGCAATCAGCCCCAGCATTTT	CASSGGQGAYSNQPQHF
TRBJ1-5	TRBV6-2/TRBV6-3	.	once	TGTGCCAGCAGTTACTCGACAGACACTCAGCCCCAGCATTTT	CASSYSTDTQPQHF
TRBJ1-5	TRBV6-2/TRBV6-3	TRBD1	.	TGTGCCAGCAGACCTACCGGGACAGGGATCAATCAGCCCCAGCATTTT	CASRPTGTGINQPQHF